This TCR beta chain came from a study of T cells in localized non-small cell lung cancer (dated by TCRdb to about 2020). Some background on the complete study: The study analyzed T cell repertoires of under 250 early-stage NSCLC patients, comparing tumors and uninvolved tumor-adjacent lungs. All 240 or so NSCLC patients in the cohort were treatment-naive and had localized lung tumors that were resected. Of the NSCLC patients, approximately 130 were male and 85 to 110 were female, and the mean age was roughly 61 years. What the research found in general, with its limitations: Higher blood T cell density associated with longer overall survival, while higher adjacent-lung clonality associated with shorter survival. A median of around 50 of the top 100 tumor clones were detected in paired uninvolved adjacent lung, and around 30 of these tumor clones were also found among the top 100 clones of the paired uninvolved adjacent lung. Multi-region tumor sequencing was not performed, so intratumor heterogeneity could not be excluded. Uninvolved tumor-adjacent lung showed the highest T cell clonality, higher than tumor, which suggests more focused antigenic responses in the uninvolved tumor-adjacent lung. Since the design was exploratory, TCR variables were selected using unadjusted p-values with no false-discovery rate correction.

At diagnosis, tumor, uninvolved tumor-adjacent lung and peripheral blood were collected and then preserved as a mix of FFPE and fresh-frozen material. For TCR repertoire profiling, the blood samples were analyzed as peripheral blood mononuclear cells. On this clone: The target of this receptor is not known. No base-level quality is on record; no much larger clone is a single base apart.

The immunoSEQ Assay was used to sequence TCR beta CDR3 regions from DNA. As for the authors' bioinformatics: T cell density was computed as TCR beta template counts normalized to usable DNA estimated by amplifying housekeeping genes. Richness was estimated using the preseqR package, with extrapolation to 400,000 templates for PBMC samples and to 120,000 templates for tissue samples. Clonality was defined by subtracting Pielou's evenness from one. Differential abundance testing on productive amino-acid clonotypes, with a minimum total count of 5 and an alpha of 0.1, was used to identify tissue-enriched TCRs. The Jaccard Index and the Morisita Overlap Index were used to measure repertoire overlap between compartments. GLIPH grouped TCR beta CDR3s together with public tetramer-defined viral CDR3s, and a viral motif had to include at least three viral sequences and show V-gene enrichment. In TCRdb, the immuneACCESS table is reduced to in-frame sequences with V and J assigned. These tables do not hold every clone; where another copy was compared, an unresolved V gene accounts for under half, and the others remain unexplained. Clone size and the V and J calls come from that table; the DNA yielded D and trimming. This sample has roughly 25,000 clones in its table, and roughly 91% of those were observed once. The top ten constitute 1.1% of the sample.

V loses 0 bases of germline sequence and J loses 1 base, and the interval between the two ends is 10 bases. CDR1 and CDR2 were assigned from the germline V gene as SGHDT and YYEEEE. Spanning cysteine to phenylalanine, the CDR3 consists of 15 amino acids. The only DNA kept is the CDR3, 45 bases in frame from the first base. This receptor chain uses TRBV5-6 and TRBJ1-1; TRBD1 is a possible D gene, resting on 5 matching bases. The sequencing here drew on peripheral blood, taken before any cancer treatment. This TCR was sampled from a woman aged 40-70 years with stage I lung adenocarcinoma. CDR3 loop: CASSLAEQANTEAFF. The sequenced DNA: TGTGCCAGCAGCTTGGCAGAACAGGCGAACACTGAAGCTTTCTTT.